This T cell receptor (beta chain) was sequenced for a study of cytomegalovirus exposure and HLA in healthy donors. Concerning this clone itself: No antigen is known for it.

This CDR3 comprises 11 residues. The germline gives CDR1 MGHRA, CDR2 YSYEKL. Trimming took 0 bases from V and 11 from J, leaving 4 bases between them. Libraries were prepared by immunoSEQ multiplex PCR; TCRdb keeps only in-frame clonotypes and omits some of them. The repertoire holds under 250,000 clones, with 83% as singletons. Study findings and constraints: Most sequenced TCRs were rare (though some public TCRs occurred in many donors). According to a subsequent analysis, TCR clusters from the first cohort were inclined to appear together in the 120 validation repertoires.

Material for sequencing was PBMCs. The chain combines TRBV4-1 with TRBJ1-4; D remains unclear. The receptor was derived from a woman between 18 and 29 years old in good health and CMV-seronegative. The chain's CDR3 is CASSQDRKLFF. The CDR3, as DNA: TGCGCCAGCAGCCAAGACAGGAAACTGTTTTTT.